Below, 20 T cell receptor beta chains from the same sample are listed, as sequenced in a study of T cell clonality in common variable immunodeficiency. General observations from the study: Common variable immunodeficiency TCR beta sequences reportedly had fewer deletions and N-nucleotide insertions.

The repertoire was sequenced with immunoSEQ multiplex PCR; TCRdb's copy has only in-frame clones and lacks some. Its listing shows 15,000 to 17,000 clones. Their antigens are not known. Input material: peripheral blood mononuclear cells. The source is a human donor with common variable immunodeficiency.

Details on this clone: The CDR3 end lies 3 residues beyond the end of the read and is filled in from the germline J gene. The V and J genes are TRBV7-9 and TRBJ2-1; D is perhaps TRBD1 (5 bases). V was cut by 3 bases and J by 8 bases, with 14 bases left in between. CDR1 is SEHNR, CDR2 FQNEAQ, per germline (reference sequence). This CDR3 region has 14 residues. CDR3 sequence: CASSFGQGMDEQFF. The covered CDR3 bases are TGTGCCAGCAGCTTCGGGCAGGGCATGGATGAG.

As to this clone: With the read ending 3 residues before the CDR3 end, the germline J gene is used to fill in that end. V usage is TRBV7-2 and J usage is TRBJ2-5, with D possibly TRBD2 on 6 matching bases. Germline-derived CDR1 and CDR2 are SGHTA and FQGNSA. This CDR3 is built from 15 residues. V shed 8 bases and J shed 5 bases, with 21 bases lying between them. Partial CDR3 DNA: TGTGCCAGCGTCCTTGCGGGACTCCCTGCCGAGACC. It codes for CASVLAGLPAET. The full CDR3 protein is CASVLAGLPAETQYF.

Comments on this clone: The read gets to within 3 residues of the CDR3 end, and the germline J gene fills in the rest. The V gene is TRBV19, the J gene TRBJ1-4; a possible D gene is TRBD1 (5 bases). V dropped 6 bases and J dropped 8 bases, with 13 bases sitting between them. Germline CDR1 reads LNHDA; CDR2 reads SQIVND (reference sequence). The CDR3 totals 13 residues. This CDR3 is CASRTGPGEKLFF. The part of the CDR3 DNA that was read is TGTGCCAGTAGAACAGGCCCCGGGGAAAAA.

Considering frequency, this clone is medium-sized. With the read ending 3 residues before the CDR3 end, the germline J gene is used to fill in that end. The chain has TRBV19 and TRBJ1-5; maybe TRBD1 (5 bases). The V end was cut by 3 bases, the J end by 4 bases, with 10 bases between. Germline V gene lookup returns CDR1 LNHDA and CDR2 SQIVND (reference sequence). CDR3 length: 14 residues. CDR3 loop: CASSMRAGNQPQHF. The covered CDR3 bases are TGTGCCAGTAGTATGAGGGCAGGGAATCAGCCC.

Turning to this clone: The CDR3 is cut off 3 residues early in the read; its end comes from the germline J gene. The chain links TRBV5-5 to TRBJ1-4; D remains ambiguous. The V gene lost 0 bases and the J gene lost 6 bases, with 9 bases spanning the gap. Per the germline V gene, CDR1 is SGHKS and CDR2 is YYEKEE (reference sequence). The CDR3 sequence is 14 residues long. This chain's CDR3 is CASSLGRSDEKLFF. Partial CDR3 DNA: TGTGCCAGCAGCTTGGGCAGGTCGGATGAAAAA.

This clone is classed as medium-sized by frequency. The read terminates 3 residues ahead of where the CDR3 ends, so the germline J gene completes it. This chain uses TRBV23-1 with TRBJ2-3; D uncertain. TRBV23-1 is an open reading frame whose function is uncertain. The CDR3 has 14 amino acids. V lost 0 bases and J lost 6, with 10 bases in between. The CDR3 sequence: CASSQSSRRDTQYF. The DNA read from the CDR3 is TGCGCCAGCAGTCAATCGTCCCGCCGGGATACG.

Turning to this clone: With the read ending 3 residues before the CDR3 end, the germline J gene is used to fill in that end. The genes are TRBV18 and TRBJ2-7, with 11 bases identical to TRBD2. The CDR3 is 16 amino acids. The junction had 4 bases not matched to a gene; V was cut back by 3 bases and J by 0 bases. Germline V gene lookup returns CDR1 KGHSH and CDR2 LQKENI. Partial CDR3 DNA: TGTGCCAGCTCACCGAGACTAGCGGGGAGCTCCTACGAG. Residues: CASSPRLAGSSYE. The full CDR3 reads CASSPRLAGSSYEQYF.

Of note for this clone: Read coverage stops 3 residues before the CDR3 terminus; the germline J gene supplies the remainder. This sequence joins TRBV10-3 and TRBJ1-6; D is undetermined. V was clipped by 3 bases and J by 5 bases, with 5 bases between them. Germline CDR1 reads ENHRY; CDR2 reads SYGVKD. The length of the CDR3 is 13 residues. The covered CDR3 bases are TGTGCCATCAGTGACAGGAATAATTCACCC. Translating it yields CAISDRNNSP. The entire CDR3 sequence reads CAISDRNNSPLHF.

A word on this clone: The observed sequence ends 3 residues before the CDR3 terminus, with the missing tail filled in from the germline J gene. The chain uses TRBV20-1 and TRBJ2-1; 9 positions match TRBD2. J lost 6 bases, V lost 5 bases, and 11 bases had no gene match. The CDR3 has 15 residues. The germline CDR1 and CDR2 sequences are DFQATT and SNEGSKA (reference sequence). The sequenced CDR3 bases are TGCAGTGCTCCATCGGGGACTAGCATCTCCAATGAG. It codes for CSAPSGTSISNE. The entire CDR3 reads CSAPSGTSISNEQFF.

A note on this clone: Read sequence stops 3 residues before the CDR3 end, and the germline J gene provides the missing end. This sequence joins TRBV2 and TRBJ2-2; 11 bases agree with TRBD2. V lost 0 bases to trimming and J lost 3 bases; unmatched junction nucleotides: 3. The CDR3 sequence is 17 residues long. CDR1 is SNHLY, CDR2 FYNNEI, per germline. The CDR3 sequence: CASSEALAGGYTGELFF. The CDR3 bases that were read are TGTGCCAGCAGTGAAGCGCTAGCGGGGGGTTACACCGGGGAG.

As for this clone: Sequencing ends 3 residues short of the CDR3 end; the germline J gene provides the rest. This chain uses TRBV19 with TRBJ2-1; 7 bases match TRBD1. The V segment lost 5 bases and the J segment 0 bases; nucleotides outside the gene matches: 13. The CDR3 loop spans 18 amino acids. CDR1 LNHDA and CDR2 SQIVND come from the germline V gene (reference sequence). The CDR3 DNA, read in part, is TGTGCCAGTAGTGGGGACAGTCGCCCGGGCCACTCCTACAATGAG. Its translation is CASSGDSRPGHSYNE. The whole CDR3 is CASSGDSRPGHSYNEQFF.

Of note for this clone: The read terminates 3 residues before the CDR3 end, so the remaining end is supplied by the germline J gene. The gene calls are TRBV20-1 and TRBJ1-6, with 7 bases identical to TRBD1. The CDR3 has 14 amino acids. CDR1 and CDR2 (germline): DFQATT, SNEGSKA (reference sequence). The trim removed 1 base at V and 7 bases at J, leaving 4 bases unmatched. The CDR3 spells CSARAETGNSPLHF. The covered CDR3 bases are TGCAGTGCTAGAGCCGAGACAGGGAATTCACCC.

About this clone itself: Sequencing ends 3 residues short of the CDR3 end; the germline J gene provides the rest. The chain uses TRBV7-2 and TRBJ2-5; 9 bases line up with TRBD2. This CDR3 is 15 amino acids long. Unmatched junction bases numbered 9, after V lost 5 bases and J lost 5 bases. Per germline, CDR1 SGHTA and CDR2 FQGNSA. Partial CDR3 DNA: TGTGCCAGCAGCCCAAGCGGGGGGCTGGTCGAGACC. Translated, it gives CASSPSGGLVET. The full CDR3 sequence reads CASSPSGGLVETQYF.

In the case of this clone: The read finishes 3 residues shy of the CDR3 end, and the germline J gene is used to complete it. V gene TRBV5-1 combines with J gene TRBJ1-1; the match to TRBD1 covers 10 bases. CDR3 size: 16 residues. Germline loops: CDR1 SGHRS, CDR2 YFSETQ. The V and J ends lost 1 base and 7 bases, in that order; junction bases with no gene match: 10. CDR3 bases read: TGCGCCAGCAGCTTGATGGGACAGGGGCGGTTAGGTGAA. As protein: CASSLMGQGRLGE. The whole CDR3 is CASSLMGQGRLGEAFF.

Concerning this clone: The read stops 3 residues short of the end of the CDR3; the missing end is completed from the germline J gene. The V call is TRBV5-1, the J call TRBJ1-1, with D possibly matching TRBD1 (6 bases). V lost 0 bases, J lost 5 bases, and 11 bases lay in between. The CDR3 totals 14 residues. Germline V gene data show CDR1 as SGHRS and CDR2 as YFSETQ. The CDR3 bases that were read are TGCGCCAGCAGCTTGGAGGCAGGGGAGACTGAA. Protein product: CASSLEAGETE. The entire CDR3 is CASSLEAGETEAFF.

This clone counts as medium-sized by frequency. The CDR3 goes on 3 residues after the read ends, and that part is filled in from the germline J gene. This chain links TRBV7-2 with TRBJ2-7, with 8 positions matching TRBD2. The trim removed 2 bases at V and 2 bases at J, leaving 5 bases unmatched. The V gene's germline CDR1 is SGHTA and CDR2 FQGNSA. The CDR3 extends over 15 amino acids. CDR3 bases read: TGTGCCAGCAGCTTACGGGAGCGGGGGACCTACGAG. Translating it yields CASSLRERGTYE. The complete CDR3 reads CASSLRERGTYEQYF.

For this clone: The CDR3 end lies 3 residues beyond the end of the read and is filled in from the germline J gene. The chain carries TRBV30 and TRBJ2-2; 11 bases agree with TRBD1. The CDR3 spans 14 residues. Trimming at V came to 8 bases and at J to 5 bases, leaving 7 bases not matched to a gene. Germline lookup yields CDR1 GTSNPN and CDR2 SVGIG (reference sequence). The CDR3 spells CAATGTGGTGELFF. Incomplete CDR3 DNA: TGTGCCGCCACCGGGACAGGGGGTACCGGGGAG.

Details on this clone: The missing CDR3 end, 3 residues past where the read stops, is filled in from the germline J gene. J is TRBJ1-2 and V is TRBV10-2; the D gene is possibly TRBD1 (6 bases). Germline V gene data show CDR1 as WSHSY and CDR2 as SAAADI. This CDR3 contains 13 residues. The CDR3 bases that were read are TGCGCCAGCAGTGTTCAGGGGTTCGTGGGC. This sequence encodes CASSVQGFVG. The entire CDR3 sequence reads CASSVQGFVGYTF.

As regards this clone: The observed sequence ends 3 residues before the CDR3 terminus, with the missing tail filled in from the germline J gene. This chain joins TRBV20-1 and TRBJ2-3; 10 bases fit TRBD1. Per the germline V gene, CDR1 is DFQATT and CDR2 is SNEGSKA (reference sequence). Unmatched junction bases numbered 4, after V lost 0 bases and J lost 4 bases. This CDR3 spans 15 amino acids. This chain's CDR3 is CSARDTGQGADTQYF. The CDR3 DNA, read in part, is TGCAGTGCTAGAGATACCGGACAGGGGGCAGATACG.

With respect to this clone: The read ends 3 residues early relative to the CDR3; the germline J gene fills the gap. The rearrangement joins TRBV10-3 to TRBJ2-5, with a possible D match to TRBD1 (6 bases). Looked up from germline, CDR1 is ENHRY and CDR2 is SYGVKD. This CDR3 region has 13 residues. V lost 5 bases and J 1 base, leaving 8 bases between the germline ends. CDR3 protein: CAISTGPQETQYF. CDR3 DNA (partial): TGTGCCATCAGTACAGGGCCCCAAGAGACC.